Listed here is a single TCR beta chain. The sample belongs to a study of blood T cell repertoires in COVID-19. At the level of the study: Sites across the United States, Italy and Spain contributed samples from acute and convalescent COVID-19.

The CDR3 loop spans 15 amino acids. The ends lost 4 bases at V and 8 bases at J; junction bases unmatched: 9. The germline CDR1 and CDR2 sequences are SGHAT and FQNNGV. Using immunoSEQ multiplex PCR, the repertoire was profiled, and TCRdb retains in-frame clones only, with some absent. The profile shows approximately 60,000 clones, roughly 85% of them singletons. This receptor was taken from a human donor in a cohort sampled during active COVID-19. The sequenced material came from peripheral blood. The J gene is TRBJ1-2, the V gene TRBV11-2; 11 nucleotides agree with TRBD1. CDR3 sequence reads: CASSSEGQGGGGYTF. The DNA of the CDR3 is TGTGCCAGCAGCTCAGAGGGACAGGGGGGCGGGGGCTACACCTTC. Variable domain in full (rest from reference TRBV11-2 and TRBJ1-2): EAGVAQSPRYKIIEKRQSVAFWCNPISGHATLYWYQQILGQGPKLLIQFQNNGVVDDSQLPKDRFSAERLKGVDSTLKIQPAKLEDSAVYLCASSSEGQGGGGYTFGSGTRLTVV.